Described below is a single T cell receptor (beta chain) sequence and its context. The data were obtained in a study of blood T cell repertoires in COVID-19. The wider study: In each case, the material was cDNA or gDNA derived from T cells, B-cell-depleted T cells, or PBMCs.

The assay was immunoSEQ multiplex PCR, and TCRdb's table has in-frame clones only and misses some. Here the sample spans a few hundred thousand clones, 85% to 90% being singletons. The CDR3 is 16 amino acids. With 0 bases removed from V and 1 base from J, the gap between germline ends came to 10 bases. Germline lookup yields CDR1 SGHVS and CDR2 FQNEAQ. This chain connects TRBV7-8 to TRBJ1-3; D is unresolved. The sample comprised PBMCs or T cells enriched from blood (not recorded which). The source of this sequence is a woman between 45 and 65 years old who had recovered from COVID-19. The CDR3: CASSLAGGRSGNTIYF. In nucleotides, the CDR3 is TGTGCCAGCAGCTTAGCGGGAGGAAGATCTGGAAACACCATATATTTT. Filled out from reference TRBV7-8 and TRBJ1-3, the complete variable domain reads GAGVSQSPRYKVAKRGQDVALRCDPISGHVSLFWYQQALGQGPEFLTYFQNEAQLDKSGLPSDRFFAERPEGSVSTLKIQRTQQEDSAVYLCASSLAGGRSGNTIYFGEGSWLTVV.